This T cell receptor beta chain was sequenced in a study of T cell responses to AZD1222 COVID-19 vaccine. As for the study in general: Timing groups of about 4 and about 12 weeks for second doses were pooled. Study-wide findings and caveats: Distributed over spike, vaccine-associated CD4 TCRs predominated at 160-218 and 743-854. Sampling that yielded the repertoires occurred only after the peak T cell response. Clonal diversity was possibly underestimated, and the donors were mostly white British, with more females.

Some clones are missing from TCRdb's copy, which holds only in-frame ones; the method was immunoSEQ multiplex PCR. This sample has about 120,000 clones, with about 90% found just once. The CDR3 is 17 residues long. The V and J ends lost 0 bases and 0 bases respectively, with 17 bases between them. Per the germline V gene, CDR1 is GTSNPN and CDR2 is SVGIG (reference sequence). On this clone itself: Antigen specificity is unknown.

The source of this sequence is an adult in good health. Sample: peripheral blood, taken on day 0 of AZD1222 vaccination. The chain couples TRBV30 to TRBJ2-5; D is unclear. CDR3 sequence (DNA): TGTGCCTGGAGTGTAGCAGGTATCGGACGGTACCAAGAGACCCAGTACTTC. Its translation: CAWSVAGIGRYQETQYF.